This T cell receptor beta chain was sequenced in a study of blood T cell repertoires in COVID-19. In the study overall: The United States, Italy and Spain supplied acute and convalescent COVID-19 samples. In each case, the material was cDNA or gDNA derived from T cells, B-cell-depleted T cells, or PBMCs.

This clone has only one observation. Libraries were prepared by immunoSEQ multiplex PCR; TCRdb keeps only in-frame clonotypes and omits some of them. The table has about 180,000 clones, more than 70% seen once; the top ten hold 3.5% to 5%. The germline CDR1 and CDR2 sequences are SGHNT and YYREEE (reference sequence). V lost 6 bases, J lost 6 bases, and 17 bases lay in between. This CDR3 region has 14 residues. Sequenced material: peripheral blood. The chain recombines TRBV5-4 with TRBJ2-3; a weak D match, TRBD2 (7 bases). The sequence came from a woman aged 30 to 39 with acute or convalescent COVID-19. The CDR3 sequence: CASNSRGGSDTQYF. CDR3 nucleotide sequence: TGTGCCAGCAACTCAAGGGGGGGGAGCGATACGCAGTATTTT.